Below are 20 T cell receptor beta chains sequenced from a single sample in a study of blood T cell repertoires in COVID-19. Assay: immunoSEQ multiplex PCR; the TCRdb copy retains only in-frame clones and omits some. The table records 250,000 to 350,000 clones, about nine tenths of them present only once. Sequencing used peripheral blood. All receptors derive from a woman aged 60-75 years with acute or convalescent COVID-19.

This clone was counted a single time. The J gene is TRBJ1-3, the V gene TRBV3-1 (or the pseudogene TRBV3-2); no definite D call. This CDR3 is built from 14 residues. From germline, CDR1 is LGHDT and CDR2 YNNKEL (reference sequence). V was shortened by 2 bases and J by 0 bases, with 5 bases between the two germline ends. The CDR3 bases are TGTGCCAGCAGCCAAATCTCCTCTGGAAACACCATATATTTT. This codes for CASSQISSGNTIYF.

The chain uses TRBV9 and TRBJ1-4, with D possibly TRBD1 on 5 matching bases. The CDR3 has 14 residues. Trimming cost V 4 bases and J 7 bases, with 14 bases left between them. Germline values: CDR1 SGDLS, CDR2 YYNGEE. The CDR3 DNA follows: TGTGCCAGCAGCCCCGGGGGGGAGATTGAAAAACTGTTTTTT. It is translated as CASSPGGEIEKLFF.

This clone was recorded only once. The rearrangement uses TRBV28 and TRBJ1-1; D is possibly TRBD1 (6 bases). Deletions cut 6 bases from V and 1 base from J, with 12 bases between. This CDR3 comprises 14 residues. Germline CDR1 and CDR2: MDHEN and SYDVKM. In nucleotides, the CDR3 is TGTGCCAGCAGGGAACAGGGACGGAACACTGAAGCTTTCTTT. Its translation: CASREQGRNTEAFF.

The chain has TRBV3-1 (or the pseudogene TRBV3-2) and TRBJ1-1, with D perhaps matching TRBD1 (5 bases). Trimming pared 1 base from V and 1 base from J, leaving 7 bases between. The germline V gene has CDR1 LGHDT and CDR2 YNNKEL (reference sequence). This CDR3 comprises 14 residues. CDR3 nucleotides: TGTGCCAGCAGCCAAGGGACATGGAACACTGAAGCTTTCTTT. Amino acid sequence: CASSQGTWNTEAFF.

The chain couples TRBV3-1 (or the pseudogene TRBV3-2) to TRBJ1-1, with D maybe TRBD1 (6 bases). This CDR3 has 13 residues. Trimming removed 3 bases at V and 4 bases at J, with 9 bases between. Germline assignment: CDR1 LGHDT and CDR2 YNNKEL (reference sequence). CDR3: CASSQLQGTEAFF. CDR3 coding DNA: TGTGCCAGCAGCCAGTTACAGGGCACTGAAGCTTTCTTT.

The chain uses TRBV2 and TRBJ1-6; possibly TRBD1 for D (6 bases). Germline V CDR1 and CDR2: SNHLY, FYNNEI. The V and J ends lost 4 bases and 7 bases respectively, with 8 bases between them. The CDR3 covers 13 residues. The CDR3 region is CASSGRGNSPLHF. For the CDR3, the DNA is TGTGCCAGCAGTGGCAGGGGCAATTCACCCCTCCACTTT.

V and J are TRBV16 and TRBJ1-1; D unresolved. The V gene's germline CDR1 is KGHSY and CDR2 FQNENV. Trimming pared 2 bases from V and 1 base from J, leaving 8 bases between. The CDR3 loop spans 14 amino acids. CDR3 region: CASSQTQTNTEAFF. DNA of the CDR3: TGTGCCAGCAGCCAAACACAGACGAACACTGAAGCTTTCTTT.

This chain joins TRBV24-1 and TRBJ2-3; D is possibly TRBD1 (5 bases). Trimming removed 10 bases from V and 2 bases from J, with 15 bases in between. This CDR3 has 14 residues. CDR1 and CDR2 from the germline V gene are KGHDR and SFDVKD. The CDR3 spells CATKGITVTDTQYF. The CDR3 DNA follows: TGTGCCACTAAGGGGATCACCGTCACAGATACGCAGTATTTT.

V and J are TRBV18 and TRBJ1-3; D remains ambiguous. CDR3 length equals 15 residues. V was clipped by 3 bases and J by 0 bases, with 9 bases between them. Germline values: CDR1 KGHSH, CDR2 LQKENI. In DNA form, the CDR3 reads TGTGCCAGCTCACCGGTCAGATCCTCTGGAAACACCATATATTTT. Translation gives CASSPVRSSGNTIYF.

V is TRBV5-1 and J is TRBJ1-6; 7 bases are a match to TRBD1. Germline lookup yields CDR1 SGHRS and CDR2 YFSETQ. J gave up 7 bases and V 0 bases, and 4 bases lay outside the gene matches. The CDR3 contains 15 residues. The CDR3 region has the DNA TGCGCCAGCAGCTTGGGGACAGGCGAGAATTCACCCCTCCACTTT. Encoded protein: CASSLGTGENSPLHF. Combining the CDR3 with reference TRBV5-1 and TRBJ1-6 gives the whole variable domain KAGVTQTPRYLIKTRGQQVTLSCSPISGHRSVSWYQQTPGQGLQFLFEYFSETQRNKGNFPGRFSGRQFSNSRSEMNVSTLELGDSALYLCASSLGTGENSPLHFGNGTRLTVT.

The chain employs TRBV7-9 and TRBJ2-5, with TRBD2 matching over 10 bases. The germline V gene has CDR1 SEHNR and CDR2 FQNEAQ (reference sequence). V trimming: 10 bases; J trimming: 13 bases; junction bases outside the gene matches: 15. This CDR3 contains 13 residues. This CDR3 is CATQRLAGEKPYF. CDR3 DNA sequence: TGTGCCACCCAGCGTCTAGCGGGAGAGAAACCGTACTTC.

The gene calls are TRBV28 and TRBJ1-4, with 9 bases matching TRBD1. The CDR3 runs 14 residues. Losses at the gene ends were 7 bases for V and 8 bases for J; bases not matched to a gene: 8. Germline V gene data show CDR1 as MDHEN and CDR2 as SYDVKM. CDR3 amino acids: CASTLTGGGEKLFF. The CDR3 DNA sequence: TGTGCCAGCACCTTAACAGGGGGCGGCGAAAAACTGTTTTTT.

The chain recombines TRBV13 with TRBJ2-7; 9 nucleotides align to TRBD1. The trim removed 6 bases at V and 2 bases at J, leaving 11 bases unmatched. Germline CDR1 PRHDT, CDR2 FYEKMQ (reference sequence). The CDR3 extends over 16 amino acids. This chain's CDR3 is CASSRTPGQGTYEQYF. CDR3 sequence (DNA): TGTGCCAGCAGTCGGACTCCGGGACAGGGTACCTACGAGCAGTACTTC. Filled out from reference TRBV13 and TRBJ2-7, the complete variable domain reads AAGVIQSPRHLIKEKRETATLKCYPIPRHDTVYWYQQGPGQDPQFLISFYEKMQSDKGSIPDRFSAQQFSDYHSELNMSSLELGDSALYFCASSRTPGQGTYEQYFGPGTRLTVT.

V gene TRBV13 combines with J gene TRBJ2-7; tentatively, D is TRBD2 (7 bases). V dropped 2 bases and J dropped 3 bases, with 17 bases sitting between them. From germline, CDR1 is PRHDT and CDR2 FYEKMQ (reference sequence). This CDR3 contains 16 residues. CDR3 bases: TGTGCCAGCAGCTTACGTTGGGGGGGCGCCATCTACGAGCAGTACTTC. Protein sequence: CASSLRWGGAIYEQYF.

The chain carries TRBV6-2 or TRBV6-3 and TRBJ2-7; D gene ambiguous. This CDR3 region has 16 residues. With 0 bases removed from V and 0 bases from J, the gap between germline ends came to 12 bases. Germline V gene data show CDR1 as MNHEY and CDR2 as SVGEGT. The CDR3 is CASSYSASGSSYEQYF. DNA for the CDR3: TGTGCCAGCAGTTACTCGGCGTCAGGAAGCTCCTACGAGCAGTACTTC.

V is TRBV6-6 and J is TRBJ2-1; D is perhaps TRBD1 (6 bases). CDR3 size: 12 residues. Germline CDR1 MNHNY, CDR2 SVGAGI (reference sequence). V was pared by 6 bases and J by 9 bases, with 12 bases between. CDR3 in amino acids: CASSHSRGEQFF. CDR3 in DNA: TGTGCCAGCAGCCATAGCAGGGGTGAGCAGTTCTTC.

The chain has TRBV14 and TRBJ1-1, with a weak D call TRBD1 (6 bases). Trimming left V 3 bases short and J 1 base short, with 9 bases between. The CDR3 is made up of 14 amino acids. In germline, CDR1 is SGHDN, CDR2 FVKESK. The DNA for the CDR3 is TGTGCCAGCAGCCAGGACAGCGAGAACACTGAAGCTTTCTTT. Protein product: CASSQDSENTEAFF.

The rearrangement uses TRBV5-4 and TRBJ2-3; 8 nucleotides match TRBD1. The length of the CDR3 is 15 residues. The junction had 9 bases not matched to a gene; V was cut back by 4 bases and J by 5 bases. The germline CDR1 and CDR2 sequences are SGHNT and YYREEE (reference sequence). CDR3 amino acids: CASSLPGQAEDTQYF. As DNA, the CDR3 is TGTGCCAGCAGCCTTCCGGGACAGGCTGAAGATACGCAGTATTTT.

The chain joins TRBV10-3 to TRBJ2-3; 7 nucleotides align to TRBD1. J gave up 6 bases and V 8 bases, and 8 bases lay outside the gene matches. Germline V CDR1 and CDR2: ENHRY, SYGVKD. This CDR3 comprises 13 residues. CDR3 nucleotide sequence: TGTGCCATCCGTACAGGGGATGTGGATACGCAGTATTTT. Its translation is CAIRTGDVDTQYF.

J is TRBJ1-1 and V is TRBV6-6; 8 bases agree with TRBD1. Germline V gene data show CDR1 as MNHNY and CDR2 as SVGAGI (reference sequence). CDR3 length: 14 residues. V was clipped by 0 bases and J by 6 bases; unmatched bases: 3. CDR3 residues: CASSYSTGDAEAFF. CDR3 nucleotides: TGTGCCAGCAGTTACTCGACAGGGGACGCTGAAGCTTTCTTT.